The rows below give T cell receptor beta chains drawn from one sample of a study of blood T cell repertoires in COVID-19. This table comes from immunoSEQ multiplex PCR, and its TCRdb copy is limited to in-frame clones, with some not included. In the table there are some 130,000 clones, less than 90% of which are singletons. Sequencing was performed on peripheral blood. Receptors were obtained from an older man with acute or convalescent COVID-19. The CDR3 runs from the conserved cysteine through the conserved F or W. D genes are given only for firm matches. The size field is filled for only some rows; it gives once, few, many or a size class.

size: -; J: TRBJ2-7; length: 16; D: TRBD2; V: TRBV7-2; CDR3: CASSLGGSGGAYEQYF; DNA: TGTGCCAGCAGCTTAGGCGGTAGCGGGGGGGCTTACGAGCAGTACTTC
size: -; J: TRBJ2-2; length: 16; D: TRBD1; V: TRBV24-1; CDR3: CATSDLGQGATGELFF; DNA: TGTGCCACCAGTGACCTGGGACAGGGAGCCACCGGGGAGCTGTTTTTT
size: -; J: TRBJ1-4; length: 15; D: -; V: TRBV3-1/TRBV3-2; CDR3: CASSQGPGTNEKLFF; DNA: TGTGCCAGCAGCCAAGGGCCGGGGACTAATGAAAAACTGTTTTTT
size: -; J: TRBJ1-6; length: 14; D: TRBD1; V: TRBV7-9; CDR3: CASSSGQMRIPLHF; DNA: TGTGCCAGCAGCTCGGGACAGATGAGGATACCCCTCCACTTT
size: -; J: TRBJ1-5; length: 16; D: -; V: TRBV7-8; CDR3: CASSLRPGISNQPQHF; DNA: TGTGCCAGCAGCTTACGACCAGGGATTAGCAATCAGCCCCAGCATTTT
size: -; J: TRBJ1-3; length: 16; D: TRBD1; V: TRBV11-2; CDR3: CASSSQQGAGGNTIYF; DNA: TGTGCCAGCAGCTCTCAACAGGGGGCGGGTGGAAACACCATATATTTT
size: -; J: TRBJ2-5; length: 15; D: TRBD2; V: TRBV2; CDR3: CASSAEAGGLVTQYF; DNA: TGTGCCAGCAGTGCGGAGGCGGGGGGCCTTGTGACCCAGTACTTC
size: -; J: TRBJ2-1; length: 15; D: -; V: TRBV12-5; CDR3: CASGLSRDSRNEQFF; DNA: TGTGCTAGTGGTTTGTCGCGGGACTCCCGCAATGAGCAGTTCTTC
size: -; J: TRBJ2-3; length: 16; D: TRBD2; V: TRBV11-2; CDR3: CASSLGSSGGTDTQYF; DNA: TGTGCCAGCAGCTTAGGGTCTAGCGGGGGGACAGATACGCAGTATTTT
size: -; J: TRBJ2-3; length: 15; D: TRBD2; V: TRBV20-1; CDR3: CSASFLTGTKDTQYF; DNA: TGCAGTGCTAGTTTCCTGACCGGGACTAAGGATACGCAGTATTTT
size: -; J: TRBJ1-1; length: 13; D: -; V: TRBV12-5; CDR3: CASGLALPGEAFF; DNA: TGTGCTAGTGGTCTAGCTCTCCCGGGTGAAGCTTTCTTT
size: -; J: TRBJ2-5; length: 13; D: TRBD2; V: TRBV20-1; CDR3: CSASLAGVETQYF; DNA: TGCAGTGCTAGTCTAGCGGGGGTAGAGACCCAGTACTTC
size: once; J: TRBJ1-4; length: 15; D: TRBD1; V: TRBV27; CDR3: CASSLPDRVGEKLFF; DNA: TGTGCCAGCAGTTTACCAGACAGGGTTGGGGAAAAACTGTTTTTT
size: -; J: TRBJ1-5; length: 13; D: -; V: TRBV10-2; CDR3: CASSATSDQPQHF; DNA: TGCGCCAGCAGTGCGACTTCCGATCAGCCCCAGCATTTT
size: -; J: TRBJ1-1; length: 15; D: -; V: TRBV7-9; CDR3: CASSLAPGPPLEAFF; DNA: TGTGCCAGCAGCTTAGCGCCGGGTCCCCCCCTAGAAGCTTTCTTT
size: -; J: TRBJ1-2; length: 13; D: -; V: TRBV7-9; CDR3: CASSLAQFYGYTF; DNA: TGTGCCAGCAGCTTAGCCCAATTCTATGGCTACACCTTC
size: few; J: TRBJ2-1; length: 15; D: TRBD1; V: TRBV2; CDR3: CASSYRGREGNEQFF; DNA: TGTGCCAGCAGTTACAGGGGGCGTGAGGGCAATGAGCAGTTCTTC
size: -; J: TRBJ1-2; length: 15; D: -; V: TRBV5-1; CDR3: CASSLTSGQHYGYTF; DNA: TGCGCCAGCAGCTTAACGAGTGGACAGCACTATGGCTACACCTTC
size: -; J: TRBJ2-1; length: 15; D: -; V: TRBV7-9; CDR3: CASSRRQVAYNEQFF; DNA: TGTGCCAGCAGCCGGAGACAGGTCGCCTACAATGAGCAGTTCTTC
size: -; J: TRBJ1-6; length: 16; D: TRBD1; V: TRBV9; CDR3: CASSGGQGAFNSPLHF; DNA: TGTGCCAGCAGCGGCGGACAGGGGGCTTTTAATTCACCCCTCCACTTT
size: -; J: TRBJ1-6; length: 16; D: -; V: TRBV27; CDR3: CASSLGPGSYNSPLHF; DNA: TGTGCCAGCAGTTTGGGTCCCGGGTCCTATAATTCACCCCTCCACTTT
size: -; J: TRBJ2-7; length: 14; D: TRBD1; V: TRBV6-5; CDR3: CASSRNRGAHEQYF; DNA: TGTGCCAGCAGCAGGAACAGGGGTGCCCACGAGCAGTACTTC
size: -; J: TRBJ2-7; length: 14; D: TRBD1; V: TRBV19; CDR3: CASSLTGDRDEQYF; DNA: TGTGCCAGTAGTCTTACAGGGGACCGGGACGAGCAGTACTTC
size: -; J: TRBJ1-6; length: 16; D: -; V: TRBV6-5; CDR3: CASSYSKRPGESPLHF; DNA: TGTGCCAGCAGTTACTCGAAACGTCCAGGGGAATCACCCCTCCACTTT
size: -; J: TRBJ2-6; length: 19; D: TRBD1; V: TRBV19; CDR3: CASSTDRGQLLTGANVLTF; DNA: TGTGCCAGTAGTACTGACAGGGGGCAGCTCCTGACTGGGGCCAACGTCCTGACTTTC
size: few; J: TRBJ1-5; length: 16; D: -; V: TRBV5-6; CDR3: CASSFGGPGPNQPQHF; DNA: TGTGCCAGCAGCTTCGGGGGGCCCGGCCCCAATCAGCCCCAGCATTTT
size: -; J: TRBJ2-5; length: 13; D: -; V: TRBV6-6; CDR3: CASSQGSGETQYF; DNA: TGTGCCAGCAGTCAGGGGTCTGGAGAGACCCAGTACTTC
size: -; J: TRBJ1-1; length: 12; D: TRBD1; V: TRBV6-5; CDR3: CATGQMNTEAFF; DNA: TGTGCCACGGGACAGATGAACACTGAAGCTTTCTTT
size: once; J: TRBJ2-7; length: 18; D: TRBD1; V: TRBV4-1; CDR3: CASSAQRPSRDRAYEQYF; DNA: TGCGCCAGCAGCGCCCAAAGGCCCAGTAGGGACAGAGCCTACGAGCAGTACTTC
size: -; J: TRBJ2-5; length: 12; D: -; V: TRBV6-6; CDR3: CASNEMMETQYF; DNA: TGTGCCAGCAATGAGATGATGGAGACCCAGTACTTC
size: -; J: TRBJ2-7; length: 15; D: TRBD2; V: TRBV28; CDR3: CASSFGLAGTQREYF; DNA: TGTGCCAGCAGTTTCGGACTAGCGGGGACCCAAAGGGAGTACTTC
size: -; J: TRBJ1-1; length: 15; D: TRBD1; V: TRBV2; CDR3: CASSEWGQGASEAFF; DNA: TGTGCCAGCAGTGAGTGGGGACAGGGGGCGTCTGAAGCTTTCTTT
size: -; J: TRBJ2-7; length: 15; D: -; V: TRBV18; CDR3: CASSPGFQGVYEQYF; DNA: TGTGCCAGCTCACCAGGCTTTCAGGGTGTCTACGAGCAGTACTTC
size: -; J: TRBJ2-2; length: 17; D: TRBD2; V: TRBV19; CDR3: CASSIVGLAANTGELFF; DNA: TGTGCCAGTAGTATTGTGGGACTAGCGGCGAACACCGGGGAGCTGTTTTTT
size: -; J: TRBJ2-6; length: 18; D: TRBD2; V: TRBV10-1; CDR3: CASSESSGGGSGANVLTF; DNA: TGCGCCAGCAGTGAGTCCTCGGGCGGGGGCTCTGGGGCCAACGTCCTGACTTTC